One and the same sample provided the 18 T cell receptor beta chains below, sequenced in a study of monozygotic twins with inflammatory bowel disease. No DNA is given; TCRdb re-called the 5' RACE reads and lists each CDR3 protein once. This repertoire includes 400,000 or so distinct CDR3 sequences. The sequenced sample was blood. The source is a human donor with ulcerative colitis or Crohn's disease, or a healthy co-twin of an affected twin (not recorded which).

The gene calls are TRBV2 and TRBJ2-1. The length of the CDR3 is 12 residues. Germline CDR1 and CDR2: SNHLY and FYNNEI. CDR3 sequence: CASRANSDEQFF. Full variable domain (rest looked up from reference TRBV2 and TRBJ2-1): EPEVTQTPSHQVTQMGQEVILRCVPISNHLYFYWYRQILGQKVEFLVSFYNNEISEKSEIFDDQFSVERPDGSNFTLKIRSTKLEDSAMYFCASRANSDEQFFGPGTRLTVL.

The CDR3 loop reads CASSQGRGGYGYGYTF. The J gene is TRBJ1-2, the V gene TRBV4-2. Germline V lookup: CDR1 LGHNA, CDR2 YNFKEQ. There are 16 residues in the CDR3.

The genes are TRBV12-3 or TRBV12-4 and TRBJ1-2; the TRBD1 assignment by TCRdb is unverifiable without DNA. The CDR3 contains 16 residues. The CDR3 sequence is CASSPGGRGASYGYTF.

The chain joins TRBV7-2 to TRBJ2-3; TCRdb picks TRBD1, but there is no DNA to check that call. Germline assignment: CDR1 SGHTA and CDR2 FQGNSA. This CDR3 is built from 17 residues. This CDR3 is CASSLFGGGTRADTQYF.

J is TRBJ2-1 and V is TRBV4-2; lacking DNA, the TRBD1 call made by TCRdb goes unchecked. The CDR3 length is 15 residues. Germline-derived CDR1 and CDR2 are LGHNA and YNFKEQ. CDR3 sequence reads: CASSSPGTGGNEQFF.

The gene calls are TRBV11-1 and TRBJ2-3; TCRdb outputs TRBD2, but without DNA this stays unchecked. Germline assignment: CDR1 SGHAT and CDR2 FQDESV (reference sequence). This CDR3 has 18 amino acids. The chain's CDR3 is CASSLLLFQREGTDTQYF.

The J gene is TRBJ1-6, the V gene TRBV28; absent DNA, TCRdb's TRBD1 call cannot be checked. CDR3 length: 16 residues. Per germline, CDR1 MDHEN and CDR2 SYDVKM. CDR3 protein: CASSFEAPRGSSPLHF.

V gene TRBV7-9 combines with J gene TRBJ1-1; checking the TCRdb D call of TRBD1 is not possible without DNA. Per the germline V gene, CDR1 is SEHNR and CDR2 is FQNEAQ (reference sequence). This CDR3 has 12 amino acids. The CDR3 here is CATTQGYTEAFF.

CDR3: CASSLDADYEQYF. The chain joins TRBV7-8 to TRBJ2-7. Germline CDR1 SGHVS, CDR2 FQNEAQ. The CDR3 totals 13 residues.

The chain recombines TRBV25-1 with TRBJ1-3; TCRdb reports TRBD1, a call that lacks DNA to check it against. The CDR3 runs 15 residues. Germline CDR1 and CDR2: MGHDK and SYGVNS. CDR3 in amino acids: CASSYTGGPGNTIYF.

The J gene is TRBJ1-6, the V gene TRBV12-3 or TRBV12-4; TCRdb returns TRBD1, unconfirmable since there is no DNA. The CDR3 contains 14 residues. The CDR3 is CASSSGQLNSPLHF.

The chain employs TRBV12-3 or TRBV12-4 and TRBJ1-1. The CDR3 runs to 14 residues. CDR3 sequence: CASSLRGELREAFF.

This chain uses TRBV20-1 with TRBJ1-3; TCRdb selects TRBD1, and the lack of DNA leaves this call unchecked. This CDR3 has 16 residues. CDR1 and CDR2 from the germline V gene are DFQATT and SNEGSKA (reference sequence). The chain's CDR3 is CSAPGNRTLSGNTIYF.

The chain couples TRBV5-1 to TRBJ2-1. This CDR3 has 15 amino acids. From germline, CDR1 is SGHRS and CDR2 YFSETQ. This CDR3 reads CASSLAMGSYNEQFF.

V gene TRBV7-2 combines with J gene TRBJ2-1. The CDR3 spans 11 residues. In germline, CDR1 is SGHTA, CDR2 FQGNSA. The CDR3 protein is CASRALNEQFF.

J is TRBJ2-1 and V is TRBV29-1; TCRdb calls TRBD2, which cannot be checked without DNA. The CDR3 extends over 16 amino acids. Germline CDR1 and CDR2: SQVTM and ANQGSEA. The CDR3: CSATSGRLPSYNEQFF.

The V and J genes are TRBV7-2 and TRBJ1-1. Germline V lookup: CDR1 SGHTA, CDR2 FQGNSA. The CDR3 is made up of 14 amino acids. This CDR3 reads CASGLEAGPPEAFF. The whole variable domain, filled in from reference TRBV7-2 and TRBJ1-1, reads GAGVSQSPSNKVTEKGKDVELRCDPISGHTALYWYRQSLGQGLEFLIYFQGNSAPDKSGLPSDRFSAERTGGSVSTLTIQRTQQEDSAVYLCASGLEAGPPEAFFGQGTRLTVV.

The J gene is TRBJ1-5, the V gene TRBV7-2; TCRdb returns TRBD1, unconfirmable since there is no DNA. The CDR3 loop spans 15 amino acids. Germline V gene lookup returns CDR1 SGHTA and CDR2 FQGNSA. CDR3 residues: CASSLRGGVNQPQHF.